This T cell receptor beta chain was recorded in a study of T-cell memory formation after mild COVID-19 listed by TCRdb under 2021. Study-level background: TCR sequence clusters from the two donors were largely donor specific. Two young, previously healthy adult volunteers made up the cohort, one male and one female. T-cell clones expanding and contracting after mild COVID-19 in a couple of donors were tracked by longitudinal TCRalpha and TCRbeta repertoire sequencing.

Results and caveats for the whole study, not just this receptor: SARS-CoV-2 specificity of the second-wave clones peaking on day 37 was not confirmed. Contracting CD4+ clones turned up mainly in the CM and EM memory subsets, whereas EMRA was where CD8+ clones were enriched. Balanced CD4/CD8 phenotypes were observed for clones contracting from day 15 to 85, whereas a bias towards CD4+ was observed for a second wave of clones expanding from day 15 to 37. Some responding clones were detected in pre-infection memory, which suggested that pre-existing cross-reactive memory T cells had joined the SARS-CoV-2 response. The study covered only two mild cases, and larger cohorts including severe cases with pre-infection samples were considered necessary.

Ficoll-Paque density gradient centrifugation was the method used to isolate PBMCs. A word on this clonotype: This clone's antigen is unknown. Per-base quality was not reported, and no clone a single base away is much larger than it.

TCRdb names Illumina NovaSeq 6000 as the instrument used. TCRalpha and TCRbeta cDNA libraries were constructed by 5'RACE with constant-segment primers, with sample barcodes and unique molecular identifiers being introduced. RNA was extracted from every sample with Trizol reagent. Libraries were amplified in two PCR steps, with a second sample barcode and Illumina TruSeq adapters added in the second step. Libraries were sequenced on an Illumina NovaSeq with 2 x 150 bp paired-end reads. The authors processed their data as follows. The reads were demultiplexed and collapsed into UMI-guided consensus sequences using migec v1.2.7. Using mixcr v2.1.11, the UMI consensuses were aligned to TRA and TRB V and J templates and assembled into clonotypes. A clonotype was counted as expanded or contracted only when both edgeR and NoisET called the clonotype significant, with the noise models trained on biological replicates. For edgeR calls, the cutoffs were a false discovery rate-adjusted p below 0.01 and a log2 fold-change threshold of 1. As an exploratory analysis of dynamics, PCA with hierarchical clustering was applied to max-normalized trajectories of the 1000 most abundant clonotypes. Separately sequenced CD4+ and CD8+ repertoires were used to assign a CD4 or CD8 phenotype to each responding clone. TCRdb took the public reads, trimmed them with fastp at Q25, ran MiXCR for clone calling and kept in-frame beta chains. Each record represents a unique CDR3 protein, reported with the most common genes and DNA among its rows. For this entry, the V and J calls and clone size follow TCRdb and not the study's own pipeline. A total of under 350,000 distinct CDR3 sequences appear in this sample, about 16% of them only once. The ten largest clones take up about a fifth of the sample.

The sequencing sample was made of PBMCs or a T cell subset sorted from them (not recorded which). The receptor's source is a man between 18 and 29 years old who had mild COVID-19 (a few samples of this study predate the infection). The sample titles of this study are shuffled in the database, so cell type and time point are left out; the donor was told from shared clones.

The DNA reads as follows: TGTGCCAGCAGCGCACAAACCGGTCCAGGGGCCACCGGGGAGCTGTTTTTT. This sequence encodes CASSAQTGPGATGELFF. Rearrangement joined TRBV9 to TRBJ2-2, with TRBD1 perhaps the D gene, on 6 matching bases. Trimming takes 3 bases from V and 4 bases from J, and the germline ends sit 19 bases apart. CDR1 SGDLS and CDR2 YYNGEE are derived from the germline V gene. Counted from cysteine to phenylalanine, this CDR3 has 17 amino acids. Only CDR3 DNA is held: 51 bases, read in frame from base 1.